This T cell receptor beta chain was identified during a study of blood T cell repertoires in COVID-19. Produced via immunoSEQ multiplex PCR; TCRdb's table is partial and in-frame only. The sample includes some 240,000 clones, 75% to 90% of them seen just once. Worth noting for this clone: Different DNA sequences within this sample yield the same CDR3.

The sequence was collected from a woman aged 70-85 years with COVID-19, enrolled during active disease. Sequenced sample: peripheral blood.

In nucleotides, the CDR3 is TGCGCCAGCAGCCAAGAAGGCCAGGGGCCCTACGAGCAGTACTTC. Amino acids: CASSQEGQGPYEQYF. This sequence joins TRBV4-1 and TRBJ2-7, with D possibly being TRBD1 (6 bases). Germline-derived CDR1 and CDR2 are MGHRA and YSYEKL. The CDR3 is made up of 15 amino acids. V was trimmed by 0 bases and J by 2 bases, leaving 11 bases between them.